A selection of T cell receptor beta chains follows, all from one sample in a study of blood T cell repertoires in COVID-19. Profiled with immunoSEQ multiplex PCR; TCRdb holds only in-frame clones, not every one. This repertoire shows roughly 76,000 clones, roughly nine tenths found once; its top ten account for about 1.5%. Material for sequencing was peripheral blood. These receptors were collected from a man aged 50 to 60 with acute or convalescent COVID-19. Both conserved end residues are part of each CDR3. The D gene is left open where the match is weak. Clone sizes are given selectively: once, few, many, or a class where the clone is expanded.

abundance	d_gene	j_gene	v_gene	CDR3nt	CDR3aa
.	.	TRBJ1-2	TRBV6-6	TGTGCCAGCAGTTACCTAGATTATGGCTACACCTTC	CASSYLDYGYTF
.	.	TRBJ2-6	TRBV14	TGTGCCAGCCGGGACTCTGGGGCCAACGTCCTGACTTTC	CASRDSGANVLTF
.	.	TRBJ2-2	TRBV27	TGTGCCAGCAGTTTATTATCGGGAGCGAACACCGGGGAGCTGTTTTTT	CASSLLSGANTGELFF
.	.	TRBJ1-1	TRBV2	TGTGCCAGCAACGCAGGGCCAAACACTGAAGCTTTCTTT	CASNAGPNTEAFF
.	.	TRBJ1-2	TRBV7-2	TGTGCCAGCAGCTTATTGGGGGCTGGCTACACCTTC	CASSLLGAGYTF
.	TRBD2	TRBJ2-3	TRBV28	TGTGCCAGCAGTTTGTCAGCGGGAGGTTACGCAGATACGCAGTATTTT	CASSLSAGGYADTQYF
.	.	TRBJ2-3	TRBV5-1	TGCGCCAGCAGCTTGGGGCAGGGTCCAGATACGCAGTATTTT	CASSLGQGPDTQYF
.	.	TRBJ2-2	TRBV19	TGTGCCTCCGAAAACGCGGGGTGGACGAACACCGGGGAGCTGTTTTTT	CASENAGWTNTGELFF
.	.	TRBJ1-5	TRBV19	TGTGCCAGTAGTCCACGGAATCAGCCCCAGCATTTT	CASSPRNQPQHF
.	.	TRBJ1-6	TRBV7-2	TGTGCCAGCAGCCCAAGGGAAGGGGCCGGCTATAATTCACCCCTCCACTTT	CASSPREGAGYNSPLHF
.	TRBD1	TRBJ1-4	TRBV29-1	TGCAGCGTCCACGACAGGGGAGAGGAAAAACTGTTTTTT	CSVHDRGEEKLFF
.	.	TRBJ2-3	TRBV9	TGTGCCAGCAGGGGCCCCACAGATACGCAGTATTTT	CASRGPTDTQYF
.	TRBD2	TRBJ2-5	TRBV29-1	TGCGCGGGGGGGCCCGAGGAGACCCAGTACTTC	CAGGPEETQYF
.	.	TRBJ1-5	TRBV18	TGTGCCAGCTCACCTCAAAAAAATCAGCCCCAGCATTTT	CASSPQKNQPQHF
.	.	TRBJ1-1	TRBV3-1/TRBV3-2	TGTGCCAGCAGCCAAGGAGGCTCGGAGAACACTGAAGCTTTCTTT	CASSQGGSENTEAFF
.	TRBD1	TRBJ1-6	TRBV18	TGTGCCAGCTCAGCCGGGACAGGGGATTCACCCCTCCACTTT	CASSAGTGDSPLHF
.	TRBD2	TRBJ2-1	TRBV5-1	TGCGCCAGCAGCTTGTTCTCTAGCGGAATCTACAATGAGCAGTTCTTC	CASSLFSSGIYNEQFF
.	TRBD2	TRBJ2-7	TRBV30	TGTGCCTGGAGTGTAGCTAGCGGGCCCTACGAGCAGTACTTC	CAWSVASGPYEQYF
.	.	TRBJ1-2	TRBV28	TGTGCCAGCAGTCAGAGGACAGCTAACTATGGCTACACCTTC	CASSQRTANYGYTF
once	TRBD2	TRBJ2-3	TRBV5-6	TGTGCCAGCAGCCGATGGCCAGGACTAGCTACAGATACGCAGTATTTT	CASSRWPGLATDTQYF
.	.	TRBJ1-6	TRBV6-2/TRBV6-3	TGTGCCAGCAGTTACACGAGGGTGATTTCACCCCTCCACTTT	CASSYTRVISPLHF
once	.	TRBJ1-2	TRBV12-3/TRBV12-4	TGTGCCAGCAGGCAGGGCACCTATGGCTACACCTTC	CASRQGTYGYTF
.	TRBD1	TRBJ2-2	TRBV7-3	TGTGCCAGCAGCGAGGGACAGAGCACCGGGGAGCTGTTTTTT	CASSEGQSTGELFF